Listed here are 6 T cell receptor beta chains from one sample, sequenced in a study of shared clonotypes between healthy human individuals. The repertoire was sequenced with immunoSEQ multiplex PCR; TCRdb's copy has only in-frame clones and lacks some. The top ten clones hold about 1.8% of a sample with around 720,000 clones, around four fifths of them seen once. What was sequenced was memory CD4+ T cells sorted from blood. Subset meaning: CD45RA-negative fraction. The receptor set was obtained from a woman in her 30s in good health.

The rearrangement uses TRBV4-1 and TRBJ2-7, with D maybe TRBD1 (6 bases). CDR1 and CDR2 from the germline V gene are MGHRA and YSYEKL. V was pared by 6 bases and J by 3 bases, with 18 bases between. The CDR3 covers 15 residues. The CDR3 region is CASRTGHQQHYEQYF. The CDR3, as DNA: TGCGCCAGCAGGACGGGACACCAACAACACTACGAGCAGTACTTC.

The CDR3 nucleotides are TGTGCCAGCAGACACGGAGGGACTTCGAACACCGGGGAGCTGTTTTTT. This encodes CASRHGGTSNTGELFF. This chain uses TRBV2 with TRBJ2-2, with TRBD2 as a possible D gene (6 bases). The length of the CDR3 is 16 residues. V lost 6 bases to trimming and J lost 0 bases, with 14 bases between them. Germline CDR1 SNHLY, CDR2 FYNNEI.

This clone was detected only a few times. V and J are TRBV19 and TRBJ1-5; no clear D gene. The CDR3 has 14 amino acids. V lost 2 bases and J 5 bases, leaving 10 bases between the germline ends. Looked up from germline, CDR1 is LNHDA and CDR2 is SQIVND (reference sequence). The CDR3 bases are TGTGCCAGTAGTATAACGGTATTGTATCAGCCCCAGCATTTT. Translating it yields CASSITVLYQPQHF. Together with reference TRBV19 and TRBJ1-5, the CDR3 gives the full variable domain: DGGITQSPKYLFRKEGQNVTLSCEQNLNHDAMYWYRQDPGQGLRLIYYSQIVNDFQKGDIAEGYSVSREKKESFPLTVTSAQKNPTAFYLCASSITVLYQPQHFGDGTRLSIL.

J is TRBJ2-2 and V is TRBV2, with 13 positions matching TRBD2. Looked up from germline, CDR1 is SNHLY and CDR2 is FYNNEI. The V segment lost 5 bases and the J segment 3 bases; nucleotides outside the gene matches: 6. This CDR3 has 17 residues. For the CDR3, the DNA is TGTGCCAGCAGTCGAGGACTAGCGGGAGTGTACACCGGGGAGCTGTTTTTT. The encoded protein is CASSRGLAGVYTGELFF.

This clone was seen once. The chain uses TRBV7-2 and TRBJ2-2; D may be TRBD1 or TRBD2 (5 bases each). With 1 base removed from V and 5 bases from J, the gap between germline ends came to 17 bases. Germline loops: CDR1 SGHTA, CDR2 FQGNSA. The CDR3 spans 17 residues. CDR3 nucleotides: TGTGCCAGCAGCTTAGTCTCCTCCGGGGCTGGGACCGGGGAGCTGTTTTTT. Its protein is CASSLVSSGAGTGELFF.

The rearrangement uses TRBV19 and TRBJ2-7; possible D gene TRBD2, 5 bases. CDR1 and CDR2 from the germline V gene are LNHDA and SQIVND (reference sequence). V lost 0 bases and J lost 4, with 16 bases in between. This CDR3 is 16 amino acids long. CDR3 bases: TGTGCCAGTAGTATAGACCTTCAACTAGAAGGGTACGAGCAGTACTTC. This encodes CASSIDLQLEGYEQYF.